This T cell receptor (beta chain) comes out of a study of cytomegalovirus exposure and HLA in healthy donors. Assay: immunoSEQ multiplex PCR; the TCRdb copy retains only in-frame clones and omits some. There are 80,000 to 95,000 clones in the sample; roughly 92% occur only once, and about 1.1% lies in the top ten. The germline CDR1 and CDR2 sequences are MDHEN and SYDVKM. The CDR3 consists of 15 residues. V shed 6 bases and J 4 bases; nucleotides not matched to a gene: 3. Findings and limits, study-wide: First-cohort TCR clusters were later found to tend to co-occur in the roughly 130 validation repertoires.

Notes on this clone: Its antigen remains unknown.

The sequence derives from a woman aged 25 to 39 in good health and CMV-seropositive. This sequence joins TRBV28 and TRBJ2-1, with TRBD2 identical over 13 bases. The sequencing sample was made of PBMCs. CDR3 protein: CASRGLAGRYNEQFF. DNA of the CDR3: TGTGCCAGCAGGGGACTAGCGGGGAGGTACAATGAGCAGTTCTTC.